This T cell receptor (beta chain) emerged from a study of T cell repertoires in cytomegalovirus infection (dated by TCRdb to between 2018 and 2021). Context from the whole study: Because public TCR beta signatures pointed to carriage of CMV infection together with the matching HLA type, the HLA type of each donor mattered for the analysis. Overall study results and their limits: The ex vivo response was dominated by HLA-C-restricted CMV-specific TCR beta clonotypes, which also provided the single most frequent clonotype in two of eight donors. Carriers of CMV infection plus the relevant HLA type were discriminated by the cumulative frequency of public TCR beta family members in the study cohort and in an independent approximately 350-donor cohort.

This clonotype was seen a few times. It has no known antigen specificity. No qualities accompany the bases; no much larger clone lies one base away. Instrument used: Illumina HiSeq 1500. TCRdb applied fastp at Q25 and MiXCR to the public reads, then kept only in-frame beta chains. Each CDR3 protein gets just one entry, which takes the most common genes and DNA from the rows behind it. For this sample there are about 110,000 distinct CDR3 sequences; roughly 9.1% appear just once. The ten top clones hold 31% of the sample. The germline V gene supplies CDR1 SGHVS and CDR2 FQNEAQ. The CDR3 starts with the cysteine, ends with the phenylalanine, and has 15 residues. Only CDR3 DNA is held: 45 bases, read in frame from base 1. Cut back by 1 base and 2 bases, the V and J ends lie 11 bases apart.

Sequencing used PBMCs, sequenced either directly or after in vitro stimulation (not recorded which). The TCR originated in a human donor in good health (CMV status not recorded). Some clones in this sample may be carry-over from other donors' samples. This chain is built from TRBV7-8 and TRBJ2-5, with no confidently assigned D gene. The CDR3 reads CASSLEVTWQETQYF. The sequenced DNA is TGTGCCAGCAGCTTAGAAGTGACCTGGCAAGAGACCCAGTACTTC. Full variable domain (CDR3 extended with the reference TRBV7-8 and TRBJ2-5 proteins): GAGVSQSPRYKVAKRGQDVALRCDPISGHVSLFWYQQALGQGPEFLTYFQNEAQLDKSGLPSDRFFAERPEGSVSTLKIQRTQQEDSAVYLCASSLEVTWQETQYFGPGTRLLVL.